One sample yielded the 7 T cell receptor beta chains listed below, sequenced in a study of blood T cell repertoires in COVID-19 (TCRdb year 2020). The library was made by the immunoSEQ multiplex PCR assay. This is the immuneACCESS table as TCRdb keeps it, with only in-frame sequences that have V and J called. A part of the clones is gone; compared with another copy, unresolved V genes explain less than half, and the rest is unexplained. Recorded for this sample are 450,000 to 500,000 clones; 80% to 90% of them occurred a single time. In total, the top ten clones hold 3.2% of the sample. The sample consisted of peripheral blood. These receptors were obtained from a human donor in a cohort sampled during active COVID-19.

In nucleotides, the CDR3 is TGTGCCAGCAGCAAAGGGGTGTCTGGCGGTCAAGAGACCCAGTACTTC. Protein: CASSKGVSGGQETQYF. The chain uses TRBV7-2 and TRBJ2-5; D may be TRBD1 (5 bases). Trimming cost V 5 bases and J 2 bases, with 18 bases left between them. This CDR3 has 16 residues. Germline V gives CDR1 SGHTA, CDR2 FQGNSA. Based on the CDR3 plus reference TRBV7-2 and TRBJ2-5, the full variable domain is GAGVSQSPSNKVTEKGKDVELRCDPISGHTALYWYRQSLGQGLEFLIYFQGNSAPDKSGLPSDRFSAERTGGSVSTLTIQRTQQEDSAVYLCASSKGVSGGQETQYFGPGTRLLVL.

The chain recombines TRBV7-3 with TRBJ1-1, with 8 bases matching TRBD1. V trimming: 5 bases; J trimming: 2 bases; junction bases outside the gene matches: 4. CDR1 and CDR2 (germline): SGHTA, FQGTGA. This CDR3 is built from 14 residues. DNA for the CDR3: TGTGCCAGCAGCCGGACAGGGCCTAACACTGAAGCTTTCTTT. It translates to CASSRTGPNTEAFF. The full variable domain, rest sourced from reference TRBV7-3 and TRBJ1-1, is GAGVSQTPSNKVTEKGKYVELRCDPISGHTALYWYRQSLGQGPEFLIYFQGTGAADDSGLPNDRFFAVRPEGSVSTLKIQRTERGDSAVYLCASSRTGPNTEAFFGQGTRLTVV.

The J gene is TRBJ1-3, the V gene TRBV28; 7 nucleotides match TRBD1. Germline CDR1 reads MDHEN; CDR2 reads SYDVKM. Trimming at V came to 4 bases and at J to 9 bases, leaving 12 bases not matched to a gene. The CDR3 extends over 15 amino acids. DNA of the CDR3: TGTGCCAGCAGTTCTTCCGGGACAGCCGGGGGCACCATATATTTT. Residues: CASSSSGTAGGTIYF. The full variable domain, rest sourced from reference TRBV28 and TRBJ1-3, is DVKVTQSSRYLVKRTGEKVFLECVQDMDHENMFWYRQDPGLGLRLIYFSYDVKMKEKGDIPEGYSVSREKKERFSLILESASTNQTSMYLCASSSSGTAGGTIYFGEGSWLTVV.

The chain combines TRBV7-3 with TRBJ2-1; 11 bases fit TRBD2. The CDR3 runs 15 residues. The trim removed 4 bases at V and 6 bases at J, leaving 5 bases unmatched. Germline-derived CDR1 and CDR2 are SGHTA and FQGTGA. For the CDR3, the DNA is TGTGCCAGCAGCTACGGGACTAGCGGACGCAATGAGCAGTTCTTC. Encoded protein: CASSYGTSGRNEQFF.

Here the CDR3 DNA reads TGTGCCAGCAGTGCCCTCGGGAGGGGGCAGTTCTTC. It codes for CASSALGRGQFF. J is TRBJ2-1 and V is TRBV12-3 or TRBV12-4; 8 nucleotides align to TRBD2. The V segment lost 5 bases and the J segment 12 bases; nucleotides outside the gene matches: 6. The CDR3 extends over 12 amino acids.

This clone has only a few counts. The chain couples TRBV12-3 or TRBV12-4 to TRBJ2-1; no definite D call. V lost 5 bases, J lost 13 bases, and 15 bases lay in between. The CDR3 contains 12 residues. In DNA form, the CDR3 reads TGTGCCAGCAGTCCAAACCAGGTCACACAGTTCTTC. As protein: CASSPNQVTQFF.

This clone was detected only a few times. Other nucleotide sequences from this sample produce the same CDR3. The V call is TRBV30, the J call TRBJ1-5; TRBD1 matches 10 bases. Germline V gene data show CDR1 as GTSNPN and CDR2 as SVGIG (reference sequence). The CDR3 runs to 13 residues. The junction had 0 bases not matched to a gene; V was cut back by 1 base and J by 6 bases. CDR3 loop: CAWSGTGGQPQHF. The CDR3 DNA follows: TGTGCCTGGAGTGGGACAGGGGGTCAGCCCCAGCATTTT.